This paragraph covers one T cell receptor beta chain sequence. Its cognate antigen is unknown. The sample is drawn from a study of siplizumab effects on memory and regulatory T cells. General observations from the study: There was no confirmation of the suppressive function of proliferating Tregs from siplizumab cultures. Many proliferating CD4+ or CD8+ clones remained unclassified. Roughly 75-96% of them could not be assigned either a naive or a memory phenotype.

The study assayed around 9.3 x 10^4 TCR templates per sample. The protocol was immunoSEQ multiplex PCR, while the TCRdb copy is restricted to in-frame clones and leaves out a portion. Found here are about 56,000 clones, 95% to 98% of them singletons; the top ten hold approximately 0.99%. Sequencing of unstimulated naive, memory, effector memory and TEMRA subsets was performed in three donor pairs. This clonotype was sampled from a human donor in good health. The sequencing sample was made of naive CD8+ T cells sorted from blood.

CDR3 nucleotide sequence: TGTGCCAGCAGCGTAGGATCGGATACGCAGTATTTT. Translating gives CASSVGSDTQYF. V and J are TRBV9 and TRBJ2-3, with D uncertain. Looked up from germline, CDR1 is SGDLS and CDR2 is YYNGEE. V lost 0 bases to trimming and J lost 6 bases, with 5 bases between them. CDR3 length equals 12 residues.